This T cell receptor beta chain was captured by sequencing in a study of blood T cell repertoires in COVID-19. In the study overall: In each case, the material was cDNA or gDNA derived from T cells, B-cell-depleted T cells, or PBMCs.

Enrollees, about 18 to 89 years old, lived in approximately 24 US areas. Participants' reported clinical history set cohort assignment. Authors' methods: Amplification of reference gene primers provided the estimated nucleated cell counts. Some clones are missing from TCRdb's copy, which holds only in-frame ones; the method was immunoSEQ multiplex PCR. The V and J calls and the clone size are those of that table, but D and trimming were determined from the DNA. In the table there are 280,000 or so clones, roughly nine tenths of which are singletons. The V and J ends lost 4 bases and 2 bases respectively, with 16 bases between them. Germline V gene lookup returns CDR1 SGHTS and CDR2 YDEGEE. This CDR3 is 16 amino acids long.

Sequencing was carried out using PBMCs or T cells enriched from blood (not recorded which). The chain carries TRBV5-8 and TRBJ1-3, with D perhaps matching TRBD1 (5 bases). The clonotype comes from a woman aged 45-60 years who had been exposed to COVID-19. The CDR3 protein is CASSPTRGSTGNTIYF. CDR3 DNA sequence: TGTGCCAGCAGCCCAACGCGGGGGAGCACTGGAAACACCATATATTTT.